The next 7 T cell receptor beta chains were all read from a single sample in a study of blood T cell repertoires in COVID-19. Using immunoSEQ multiplex PCR, the repertoire was profiled, and TCRdb retains in-frame clones only, with some absent. Of about 480,000 clones detected, roughly 91% appear once; the ten largest clones hold less than 9.5%. What was sequenced was peripheral blood. All receptors come from a woman aged 50 to 60 with COVID-19, enrolled during active disease.

This chain uses TRBV5-1 with TRBJ2-7, with D possibly matching TRBD2 (6 bases). This CDR3 has 15 amino acids. V lost 6 bases, J lost 2 bases, and 18 bases lay in between. The V gene's germline CDR1 is SGHRS and CDR2 YFSETQ. In nucleotides, the CDR3 is TGCGCCAGCAAACCGGGGGTCCTCGGTACCTACGAGCAGTACTTC. Translation: CASKPGVLGTYEQYF.

The rearrangement links TRBV6-6 to TRBJ2-1; TRBD2 aligns across 11 bases. With V trimmed by 6 bases and J by 5 bases, 3 bases remained unmatched. This CDR3 is 14 amino acids long. Looked up from germline, CDR1 is MNHNY and CDR2 is SVGAGI (reference sequence). The CDR3 nucleotides read TGTGCCAGCAGCAAGGGACTAGCGGACAATGAGCAGTTCTTC. As protein: CASSKGLADNEQFF.

The chain couples TRBV5-4 to TRBJ2-5; 10 bases fit TRBD2. The CDR3 spans 15 residues. Germline V gives CDR1 SGHNT, CDR2 YYREEE (reference sequence). The J segment lost 0 bases and the V segment lost 3 bases, leaving 2 bases of the junction unmatched. CDR3 sequence (DNA): TGTGCCAGCAGCTCCGGACTAGCGGACCAAGAGACCCAGTACTTC. Protein product: CASSSGLADQETQYF.

V and J are TRBV6-2 or TRBV6-3 and TRBJ2-7; tentative D call: TRBD1 (5 bases). This CDR3 has 13 amino acids. CDR1 and CDR2 from the germline V gene are MNHEY and SVGEGT. V was shortened by 0 bases and J by 7 bases, with 10 bases between the two germline ends. The CDR3 reads CASSYSNRREQYF. The CDR3, as DNA: TGTGCCAGCAGTTACTCAAACAGGCGGGAGCAGTACTTC.

The J gene is TRBJ2-1, the V gene TRBV19; the match to TRBD2 covers 7 bases. V shed 5 bases and J 4 bases; nucleotides not matched to a gene: 5. The CDR3 covers 14 residues. CDR1 is LNHDA, CDR2 SQIVND, per germline (reference sequence). CDR3 nucleotides: TGTGCCAGTAGTGAAGCGGGATATTACAATGAGCAGTTCTTC. Residues: CASSEAGYYNEQFF.

The chain carries TRBV12-5 and TRBJ2-3, with a weak D call TRBD1 (6 bases). V lost 4 bases and J 2 bases, leaving 13 bases between the germline ends. The germline CDR1 and CDR2 sequences are LGHNT and FRNRAP. The CDR3 totals 15 residues. CDR3 amino acids: CASGSLTGFTDTQYF. Here the CDR3 DNA reads TGTGCTAGTGGTTCACTTACAGGGTTCACAGATACGCAGTATTTT.

V and J are TRBV4-1 and TRBJ1-1, with D tentatively TRBD1 (6 bases). CDR1 MGHRA and CDR2 YSYEKL come from the germline V gene. V gave up 3 bases and J gave up 1 base, with 9 bases separating them. The CDR3 has 14 residues. The CDR3 reads CASSQGARNTEAFF. CDR3 coding DNA: TGCGCCAGCAGCCAGGGGGCACGGAACACTGAAGCTTTCTTT.